This TCR beta chain derives from a study of blood T cell repertoires in COVID-19. Study summary: The analysed material was cDNA or gDNA that came from T cells, B-cell-depleted T cells, or PBMCs.

The CDR3 consists of 20 residues. The V gene lost 1 base and the J gene lost 0 bases, with 19 bases spanning the gap. CDR1 and CDR2 from the germline V gene are MGHRA and YSYEKL. In the original analysis: Using reference gene primer amplification, nucleated cell counts were estimated. The data were produced by immunoSEQ multiplex PCR, yet TCRdb's version contains in-frame clones alone and is incomplete. V, J and clone size reflect that table, while D and trimming were determined from the DNA. The sample shows just over 300,000 clones, around 90% of them seen only once. Sequenced sample: PBMCs or T cells enriched from blood (not recorded which). The V gene is TRBV4-1, the J gene TRBJ2-6; tentatively, D is TRBD1 (6 bases). This sequence originates from a woman between 18 and 30 years old who had recovered from COVID-19. The CDR3 nucleotides are TGCGCCAGCAGCCAAGCAGGAATCAGGGGCATCCTCTCTGGGGCCAACGTCCTGACTTTC. This gives the protein CASSQAGIRGILSGANVLTF.